This T cell receptor (beta chain) comes out of a study of blood T cell repertoires in COVID-19. Study-level information: Specimens from acute and convalescent COVID-19 originated in the United States, Italy and Spain. The analysed material was cDNA or gDNA that came from T cells, B-cell-depleted T cells, or PBMCs.

CDR1 and CDR2 (germline): SGHDN, FVKESK. J lost 4 bases, V lost 7 bases, and 5 bases had no gene match. CDR3 size: 13 residues. In the study's own analysis: Reference gene primer amplification gave estimated nucleated cell counts. TCRdb keeps only in-frame clones here, not all; method: immunoSEQ multiplex PCR. V and J calls plus clone size are reproduced from that table; the DNA served to infer D and trimming. Found here are about 190,000 clones, approximately 80% of them singletons; the top ten hold around 11%. V is TRBV14 and J is TRBJ1-2, with 8 bases aligning to TRBD1. Sequencing was done on a sample of peripheral blood. This sequence originates from a woman aged 45-60 years with acute or convalescent COVID-19. CDR3 in amino acids: CASKQGAGYGYTF. The CDR3 DNA is TGTGCCAGCAAGCAGGGGGCAGGCTATGGCTACACCTTC. Based on the CDR3 plus reference TRBV14 and TRBJ1-2, the full variable domain is EAGVTQFPSHSVIEKGQTVTLRCDPISGHDNLYWYRRVMGKEIKFLLHFVKESKQDESGMPNNRFLAERTGGTYSTLKVQPAELEDSGVYFCASKQGAGYGYTFGSGTRLTVV.